This TCR beta chain was captured by sequencing in a study of cytomegalovirus exposure and HLA in healthy donors. PCR was performed using 60 Vbeta and 13 Jbeta primers. The assay was immunoSEQ multiplex PCR, and TCRdb's table has in-frame clones only and misses some. Among 150,000 to 200,000 clones listed, about 87% were seen once. Points from the study as a whole: A link between a missense DCLRE1C variant and TCR beta V- and J-gene trimming emerged from a later analysis. TCR beta chains numbering more than 150 were designated cytomegalovirus-associated.

This clone was detected only once. Its antigen remains unidentified. This CDR3 comprises 12 residues. Germline-derived CDR1 and CDR2 are SGHRS and YFSETQ. V lost 3 bases and J 4 bases, leaving 8 bases between the germline ends. The V gene is TRBV5-1, the J gene TRBJ2-7, with a weak D call TRBD1 (6 bases). This receptor was identified in a woman aged 18-29 years in good health and CMV-seronegative. The sequencing input was PBMCs. The CDR3 is CASSWDTYEQYF. The CDR3 bases are TGCGCCAGCAGCTGGGACACATACGAGCAGTACTTC.